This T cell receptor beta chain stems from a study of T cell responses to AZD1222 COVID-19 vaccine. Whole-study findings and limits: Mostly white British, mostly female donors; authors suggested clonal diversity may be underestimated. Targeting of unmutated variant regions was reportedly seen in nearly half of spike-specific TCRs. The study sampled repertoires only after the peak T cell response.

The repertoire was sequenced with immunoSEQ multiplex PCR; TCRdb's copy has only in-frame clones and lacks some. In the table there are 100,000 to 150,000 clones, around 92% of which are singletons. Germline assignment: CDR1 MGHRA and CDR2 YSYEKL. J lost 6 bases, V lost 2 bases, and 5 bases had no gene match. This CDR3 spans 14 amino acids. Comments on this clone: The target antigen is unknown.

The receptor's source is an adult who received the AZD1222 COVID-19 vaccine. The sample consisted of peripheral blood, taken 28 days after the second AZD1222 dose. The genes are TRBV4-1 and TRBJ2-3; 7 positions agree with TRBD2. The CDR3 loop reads CASSQPGRLDTQYF. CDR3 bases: TGCGCCAGCAGCCAACCCGGGAGGCTCGATACGCAGTATTTT.